A single sample gave rise to the 30 T cell receptor beta chains below, sequenced in a study of cytotoxic CD8 clonotypes in ibrutinib-treated CLL. The protocol was immunoSEQ multiplex PCR, while the TCRdb copy is restricted to in-frame clones and leaves out a portion. The sample has 140,000 to 150,000 clones; 60% to 85% are singletons. The sequencing used PBMCs, collected after 24 months of ibrutinib treatment. These receptors were collected from a human donor with chronic lymphocytic leukemia.

The chain combines TRBV6-4 with TRBJ2-3; TRBD2 agrees at 11 bases. Germline assignment: CDR1 MRHNA and CDR2 SNTAGT. Trimming removed 8 bases from V and 0 bases from J; junction bases left unmatched: 1. CDR3 length: 14 amino acids. The CDR3 coding sequence is TGTGCCAGCTCTAGCGGGGGGAGCACAGATACGCAGTATTTT. Amino acid sequence: CASSSGGSTDTQYF.

The chain carries TRBV18 and TRBJ1-2; 7 nucleotides align to TRBD1. The CDR3 spans 13 residues. V shed 3 bases, J shed 4 bases, and the junction held 2 bases outside the gene matches. The germline V gene encodes CDR1 KGHSH and CDR2 LQKENI. The CDR3 sequence is CASSPGTVYGYTF. CDR3 coding DNA: TGTGCCAGCTCACCCGGGACAGTCTATGGCTACACCTTC.

This clone has at least ten counts. This chain links TRBV5-1 with TRBJ1-1, with unresolved D. Germline lookup yields CDR1 SGHRS and CDR2 YFSETQ. Trimming took off 4 bases at V and 4 bases at J, with 14 bases between the two ends. The CDR3 loop spans 14 amino acids. The CDR3 nucleotides read TGCGCCAGCAGCCCGGGGTCGGGTGGCACTGAAGCTTTCTTT. This translates into CASSPGSGGTEAFF.

The CDR3 sequence is CASRPGTGGKNEQFF. In DNA, the CDR3 is TGTGCCAGCAGACCCGGGACAGGGGGTAAAAATGAGCAGTTCTTC. The chain is built from TRBV6-5 and TRBJ2-1; 11 positions match TRBD1. Germline CDR1 MNHEY, CDR2 SVGAGI. Trimming took 6 bases from V and 7 from J; bases not matched to a gene: 8. The CDR3 sequence is 15 residues long.

V gene TRBV9 combines with J gene TRBJ2-7; D call uncertain. CDR1 SGDLS and CDR2 YYNGEE come from the germline V gene. The ends were cut back, 0 bases at V and 2 bases at J, with 12 bases in the middle. This CDR3 contains 15 residues. This chain's CDR3 is CASSVGAQSAYEQYF. As DNA, the CDR3 is TGTGCCAGCAGCGTAGGAGCCCAGAGTGCCTACGAGCAGTACTTC. Filled out from reference TRBV9 and TRBJ2-7, the complete variable domain reads DSGVTQTPKHLITATGQRVTLRCSPRSGDLSVYWYQQSLDQGLQFLIQYYNGEERAKGNILERFSAQQFPDLHSELNLSSLELGDSALYFCASSVGAQSAYEQYFGPGTRLTVT.

This chain links TRBV6-5 with TRBJ2-6; 8 bases fit TRBD1. Germline V gene sequence: CDR1 MNHEY, CDR2 SVGAGI. V dropped 2 bases and J dropped 18; count of bases not matched to a gene: 3. The CDR3 covers 11 residues. This CDR3 is CASSYPGQETF. The CDR3 coding sequence is TGTGCCAGCAGTTACCCGGGACAGGAGACTTTC.

The rearrangement uses TRBV4-2 and TRBJ2-1; no definite D call. Germline V gene data show CDR1 as LGHNA and CDR2 as YNFKEQ. The V and J ends lost 0 bases and 0 bases respectively, with 6 bases between them. The length of the CDR3 is 15 residues. CDR3 protein: CASSQDWGSYNEQFF. The DNA of the CDR3 is TGTGCCAGCAGCCAAGACTGGGGCTCCTACAATGAGCAGTTCTTC.

This chain connects TRBV10-3 to TRBJ2-2; TRBD1 is a possible D gene (6 bases). V lost 4 bases and J lost 0, with 9 bases in between. This CDR3 has 15 residues. CDR1 ENHRY and CDR2 SYGVKD come from the germline V gene. The CDR3 sequence: CAISARGANTGELFF. CDR3 in DNA: TGTGCCATCAGTGCCAGGGGCGCGAACACCGGGGAGCTGTTTTTT.

The sample holds a few counts of this clone. The chain combines TRBV30 with TRBJ2-1; D possibly corresponds to TRBD2 (6 bases). Trimming shortened V by 8 bases and J by 8 bases, and 16 bases separated the two germline ends. This CDR3 is built from 12 residues. Looked up from germline, CDR1 is GTSNPN and CDR2 is SVGIG (reference sequence). The CDR3 DNA is TGTGCCGGGCGGGGACCCGGGGATGAGCAGTTCTTC. The encoded protein is CAGRGPGDEQFF.

In the case of this clone: Other DNA sequences within the sample encode an identical CDR3. The rearrangement links TRBV7-3 to TRBJ2-7; 8 nucleotides agree with TRBD1. V lost 1 base to trimming and J lost 3 bases; unmatched junction nucleotides: 5. The CDR3 runs 15 residues. Germline V gene lookup returns CDR1 SGHTA and CDR2 FQGTGA. The CDR3 DNA reads as TGTGCCAGCAGCTTAATTGGCGGACAGGGCTACGAGCAGTACTTC. Protein product: CASSLIGGQGYEQYF.

The V gene is TRBV6-1, the J gene TRBJ2-7; 13 bases fit TRBD2. The CDR3 is made up of 15 amino acids. Germline CDR1 is MNHNS and CDR2 is SASEGT. Trimming at V came to 4 bases and at J to 3 bases, leaving 3 bases not matched to a gene. The CDR3 nucleotides read TGTGCCAGCAGTGTCGGACTAGCGGGAGTCTACGAGCAGTACTTC. Amino acid sequence: CASSVGLAGVYEQYF.

The rearrangement uses TRBV7-9 and TRBJ2-2; 7 bases agree with TRBD2. CDR1 and CDR2 (germline): SEHNR, FQNEAQ (reference sequence). CDR3 length: 14 amino acids. The V gene end was trimmed by 8 bases and the J gene end by 0 bases; junction bases not matched to a gene: 3. Here the CDR3 reads CASRGETNTGELFF. CDR3 in DNA: TGTGCCAGCCGGGGGGAAACGAACACCGGGGAGCTGTTTTTT.

This clone appeared a few times. The chain recombines TRBV28 with TRBJ1-5, with TRBD1 matching over 9 bases. V lost 3 bases, J lost 7 bases, and 13 bases stayed unmatched. Germline CDR1 and CDR2: MDHEN and SYDVKM. This CDR3 is built from 17 residues. CDR3 in amino acids: CASSFLWGQGPTQPQHF. The CDR3, as DNA: TGTGCCAGCAGTTTCCTTTGGGGACAGGGCCCCACCCAGCCCCAGCATTTT.

The V and J genes are TRBV15 and TRBJ1-5; TRBD1 is a possible D gene (6 bases). V was clipped by 5 bases and J by 6 bases, with 17 bases between them. Germline assignment: CDR1 LNHNV and CDR2 YYDKDF (reference sequence). The CDR3 loop spans 15 amino acids. CDR3 protein: CATSPVRGAGQPQHF. Written as DNA, the CDR3 is TGTGCCACCAGCCCAGTCCGGGGGGCGGGTCAGCCCCAGCATTTT.

This clone was recorded once. The chain links TRBV5-1 to TRBJ2-3, with 9 bases lining up with TRBD2. Germline V gives CDR1 SGHRS, CDR2 YFSETQ. V trimming: 4 bases; J trimming: 5 bases; junction bases outside the gene matches: 8. The CDR3 sequence is 15 residues long. CDR3 amino acids: CASSAVGAGGDTQYF. The CDR3 coding sequence is TGCGCCAGCAGCGCCGTTGGAGCGGGGGGAGATACGCAGTATTTT.

This clone was counted ten times or more. This chain uses TRBV14 with TRBJ1-1; D is undetermined. The germline CDR1 and CDR2 sequences are SGHDN and FVKESK. The CDR3 covers 13 residues. Trimming stripped 7 bases from V and 1 base from J, with 10 bases between. CDR3 nucleotides: TGTGCCAGCACGGAGGGCCCGAACACTGAAGCTTTCTTT. Translated: CASTEGPNTEAFF.

This sequence joins TRBV5-1 and TRBJ1-3; the match to TRBD1 covers 7 bases. This CDR3 is built from 15 residues. V dropped 4 bases and J dropped 0; count of bases not matched to a gene: 4. The germline V gene has CDR1 SGHRS and CDR2 YFSETQ. Written as DNA, the CDR3 is TGCGCCAGCAGCAAGGGGACAGCCTCTGGAAACACCATATATTTT. This gives the protein CASSKGTASGNTIYF.

The chain links TRBV9 to TRBJ2-7; 8 bases are a match to TRBD2. This CDR3 spans 17 amino acids. Germline V gene lookup returns CDR1 SGDLS and CDR2 YYNGEE. The V segment lost 4 bases and the J segment 4 bases; nucleotides outside the gene matches: 16. CDR3 nucleotide sequence: TGTGCCAGCAGCCCACGGGGGGGGGCCCCCTTTCAGTACGAGCAGTACTTC. The encoded protein is CASSPRGGAPFQYEQYF.

The CDR3 is CASSLAQGAGYTF. CDR3 DNA sequence: TGTGCCAGCAGCTTAGCACAGGGGGCTGGCTACACCTTC. V usage is TRBV7-2 and J usage is TRBJ1-2; 9 bases align to TRBD1. V lost 0 bases to trimming and J lost 7 bases; unmatched junction nucleotides: 0. The CDR3 totals 13 residues. Germline values: CDR1 SGHTA, CDR2 FQGNSA.

J is TRBJ1-2 and V is TRBV5-1; D might be TRBD1 (5 bases). The germline gives CDR1 SGHRS, CDR2 YFSETQ. The V end lost 0 bases, the J end lost 5 bases, and 11 bases lay between the germline ends. The CDR3 runs 14 residues. The CDR3, as DNA: TGCGCCAGCAGCTTGGCCGGGGACTCGTATGGCTACACCTTC. Translation gives CASSLAGDSYGYTF.

This chain uses TRBV7-2 with TRBJ2-7; D may match TRBD1 or TRBD2 (5 bases each). V was shortened by 5 bases and J by 2 bases, with 10 bases between the two germline ends. The CDR3 runs to 13 residues. CDR1 is SGHTA and CDR2 is FQGNSA in the germline V gene. CDR3 sequence (DNA): TGTGCCAGCAGCACACGAGGGGCCTACGAGCAGTACTTC. Translation gives CASSTRGAYEQYF.

This clone has only a few counts. This chain uses TRBV18 with TRBJ2-4, with D uncertain. Trimming stripped 0 bases from V and 4 bases from J, with 7 bases between. The CDR3 loop spans 14 amino acids. The germline CDR1 and CDR2 sequences are KGHSH and LQKENI. CDR3 in amino acids: CASSPPSMKNIQYF. The DNA of the CDR3 is TGTGCCAGCTCACCACCCTCAATGAAAAACATTCAGTACTTC.

This chain uses TRBV19 with TRBJ1-1; TRBD1 might be the D (6 bases). This CDR3 is 13 amino acids long. V lost 1 base, J lost 5 bases, and 8 bases lay in between. From germline, CDR1 is LNHDA and CDR2 SQIVND (reference sequence). This CDR3 is CASSIGGTTEAFF. In DNA, the CDR3 is TGTGCCAGTAGTATAGGTGGGACAACTGAAGCTTTCTTT. Based on the CDR3 plus reference TRBV19 and TRBJ1-1, the full variable domain is DGGITQSPKYLFRKEGQNVTLSCEQNLNHDAMYWYRQDPGQGLRLIYYSQIVNDFQKGDIAEGYSVSREKKESFPLTVTSAQKNPTAFYLCASSIGGTTEAFFGQGTRLTVV.

This clone has a handful of counts. V usage is TRBV28 and J usage is TRBJ2-6; TRBD1 is a possible D gene (5 bases). The CDR3 spans 16 residues. Germline loops: CDR1 MDHEN, CDR2 SYDVKM. V lost 7 bases and J 2 bases, leaving 15 bases between the germline ends. CDR3 sequence: CASTNQMGPGANVLTF. The CDR3 bases are TGTGCCAGCACAAACCAGATGGGGCCTGGGGCCAACGTCCTGACTTTC. The full variable domain, rest sourced from reference TRBV28 and TRBJ2-6, is DVKVTQSSRYLVKRTGEKVFLECVQDMDHENMFWYRQDPGLGLRLIYFSYDVKMKEKGDIPEGYSVSREKKERFSLILESASTNQTSMYLCASTNQMGPGANVLTFGAGSRLTVL.

The J gene is TRBJ1-3, the V gene TRBV19, with 8 bases lining up with TRBD1. Germline assignment: CDR1 LNHDA and CDR2 SQIVND (reference sequence). The CDR3 length is 14 residues. V was clipped by 7 bases and J by 4 bases; unmatched bases: 6. This CDR3 reads CASTEGQAGNTIYF. Written as DNA, the CDR3 is TGTGCCAGTACCGAGGGACAGGCGGGAAACACCATATATTTT.

The CDR3 protein is CASSLGPGAPYGYTF. CDR3 DNA: TGCGCCAGCAGCTTGGGTCCGGGGGCTCCCTATGGCTACACCTTC. The chain combines TRBV5-1 with TRBJ1-2; the D gene is possibly TRBD1 (6 bases). This CDR3 spans 15 amino acids. CDR1 is SGHRS and CDR2 is YFSETQ in the germline V gene. The V and J ends lost 0 bases and 4 bases respectively, with 13 bases between them.

CDR3 nucleotides: TGTGCCAGCAGCCAAACAGGGGGGCGGCCCCGGGGCTACGAGCAGTACTTC. Protein product: CASSQTGGRPRGYEQYF. The chain couples TRBV7-9 to TRBJ2-7; 8 positions match TRBD1. CDR3 size: 17 residues. CDR1 and CDR2 from the germline V gene are SEHNR and FQNEAQ (reference sequence). V dropped 5 bases and J dropped 3; count of bases not matched to a gene: 15.

This sequence joins TRBV7-3 and TRBJ2-3, with 9 positions matching TRBD2. Per the germline V gene, CDR1 is SGHTA and CDR2 is FQGTGA. With V trimmed by 5 bases and J by 4 bases, 4 bases remained unmatched. This CDR3 comprises 14 residues. CDR3: CASSPGLAPDTQYF. The CDR3, as DNA: TGTGCCAGCAGCCCGGGACTAGCTCCAGATACGCAGTATTTT.

V gene TRBV18 combines with J gene TRBJ1-5; D perhaps matches TRBD1 (6 bases). The CDR3 is 15 residues long. V was clipped by 1 base and J by 4 bases, with 11 bases between them. CDR1 KGHSH and CDR2 LQKENI come from the germline V gene. The CDR3 sequence: CASSPRRGGNQPQHF. In DNA, the CDR3 is TGTGCCAGCTCACCACGGAGAGGGGGAAATCAGCCCCAGCATTTT.

The chain joins TRBV19 to TRBJ2-1; 7 bases align to TRBD2. Trimming removed 3 bases from V and 10 bases from J; junction bases left unmatched: 3. This CDR3 is built from 12 residues. Germline loops: CDR1 LNHDA, CDR2 SQIVND (reference sequence). CDR3 nucleotide sequence: TGTGCCAGTAGTATGGAGCGGGGCGAGCAGTTCTTC. Amino acid sequence: CASSMERGEQFF.